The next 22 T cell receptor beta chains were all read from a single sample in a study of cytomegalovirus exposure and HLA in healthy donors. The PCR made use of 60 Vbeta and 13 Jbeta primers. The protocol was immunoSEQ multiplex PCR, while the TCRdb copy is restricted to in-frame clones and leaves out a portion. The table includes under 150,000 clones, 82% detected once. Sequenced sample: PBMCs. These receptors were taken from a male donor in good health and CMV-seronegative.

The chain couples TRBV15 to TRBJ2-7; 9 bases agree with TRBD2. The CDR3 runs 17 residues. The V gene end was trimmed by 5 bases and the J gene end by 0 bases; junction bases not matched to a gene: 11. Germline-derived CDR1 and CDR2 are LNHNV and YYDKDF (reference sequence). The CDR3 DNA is TGTGCCACCAGCGGAACCGTAGCGGGAGAGTCCTCCTACGAGCAGTACTTC. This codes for CATSGTVAGESSYEQYF. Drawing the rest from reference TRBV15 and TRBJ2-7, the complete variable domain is DAMVIQNPRYQVTQFGKPVTLSCSQTLNHNVMYWYQQKSSQAPKLLFHYYDKDFNNEADTPDNFQSRRPNTSFCFLDIRSPGLGDTAMYLCATSGTVAGESSYEQYFGPGTRLTVT.

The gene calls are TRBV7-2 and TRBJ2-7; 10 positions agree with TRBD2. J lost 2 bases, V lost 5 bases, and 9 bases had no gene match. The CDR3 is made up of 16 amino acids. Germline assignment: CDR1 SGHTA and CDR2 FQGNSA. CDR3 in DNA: TGTGCCAGCAGCCAGAGAGCGGGAGGGATTACCTACGAGCAGTACTTC. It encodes CASSQRAGGITYEQYF.

For the CDR3, the DNA is TGTGCCAGCAGCCTTAGCGTCTCCAGGGGTTATAGCAATCAGCCCCAGCATTTT. It yields the protein CASSLSVSRGYSNQPQHF. The chain links TRBV7-6 to TRBJ1-5; D might be TRBD1 (6 bases). The CDR3 covers 18 residues. V lost 5 bases, J lost 0 bases, and 20 bases lay in between. Germline CDR1 SGHVS, CDR2 FNYEAQ.

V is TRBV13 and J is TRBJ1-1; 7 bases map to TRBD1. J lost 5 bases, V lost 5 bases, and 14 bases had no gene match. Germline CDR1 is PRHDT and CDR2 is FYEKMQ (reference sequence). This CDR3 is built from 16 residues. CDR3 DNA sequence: TGTGCCAGCAGCGCCGGGACAGCAAGCGAGACTACTGAAGCTTTCTTT. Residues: CASSAGTASETTEAFF.

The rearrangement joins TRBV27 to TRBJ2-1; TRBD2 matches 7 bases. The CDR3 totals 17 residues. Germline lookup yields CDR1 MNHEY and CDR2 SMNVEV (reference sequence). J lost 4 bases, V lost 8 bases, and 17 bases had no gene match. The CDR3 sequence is CASDFGAGAPKYNEQFF. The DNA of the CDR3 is TGTGCCAGCGACTTCGGGGCGGGAGCTCCAAAATACAATGAGCAGTTCTTC.

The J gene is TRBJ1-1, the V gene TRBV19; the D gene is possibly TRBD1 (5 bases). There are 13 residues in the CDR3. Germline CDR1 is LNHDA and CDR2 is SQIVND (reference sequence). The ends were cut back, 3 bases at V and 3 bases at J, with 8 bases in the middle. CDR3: CASSIGGDTEAFF. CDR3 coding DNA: TGTGCCAGTAGTATCGGGGGGGACACTGAAGCTTTCTTT.

The DNA of the CDR3 is TGTGCCAGCACCCGGGACAGCAATCAAAAACTGTTTTTT. Protein sequence: CASTRDSNQKLFF. The rearrangement uses TRBV25-1 and TRBJ1-4, with 7 bases that match TRBD1. The CDR3 contains 13 residues. Germline values: CDR1 MGHDK, CDR2 SYGVNS. With V trimmed by 7 bases and J by 9 bases, 8 bases remained unmatched.

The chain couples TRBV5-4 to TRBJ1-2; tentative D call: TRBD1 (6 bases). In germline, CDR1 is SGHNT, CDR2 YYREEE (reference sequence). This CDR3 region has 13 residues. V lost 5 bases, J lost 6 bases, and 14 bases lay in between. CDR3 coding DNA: TGTGCCAGCAGTACGACAGGCGGCAATGGCTACACCTTC. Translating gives CASSTTGGNGYTF.

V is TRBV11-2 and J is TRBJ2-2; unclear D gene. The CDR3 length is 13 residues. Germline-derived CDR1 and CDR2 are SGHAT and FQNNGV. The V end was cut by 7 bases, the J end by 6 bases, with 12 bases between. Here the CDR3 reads CASTGEFPGELFF. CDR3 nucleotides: TGTGCCAGCACCGGAGAATTCCCCGGGGAGCTGTTTTTT. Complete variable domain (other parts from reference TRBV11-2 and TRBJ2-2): EAGVAQSPRYKIIEKRQSVAFWCNPISGHATLYWYQQILGQGPKLLIQFQNNGVVDDSQLPKDRFSAERLKGVDSTLKIQPAKLEDSAVYLCASTGEFPGELFFGEGSRLTVL.

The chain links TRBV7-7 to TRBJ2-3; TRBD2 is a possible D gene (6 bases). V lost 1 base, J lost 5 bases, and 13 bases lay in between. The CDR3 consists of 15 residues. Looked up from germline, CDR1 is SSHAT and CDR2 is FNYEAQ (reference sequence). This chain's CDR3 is CASSLDGGPGDTQYF. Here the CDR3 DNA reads TGTGCCAGCAGCTTAGATGGAGGGCCTGGAGATACGCAGTATTTT.

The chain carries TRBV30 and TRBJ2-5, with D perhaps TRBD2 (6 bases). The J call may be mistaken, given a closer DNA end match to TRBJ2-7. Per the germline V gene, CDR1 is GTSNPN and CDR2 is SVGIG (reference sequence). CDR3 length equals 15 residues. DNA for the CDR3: TGTGCCTGGAGCCTTGCGGGACCGCACTCCTACGAGCAGTACTTC. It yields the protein CAWSLAGPHSYEQYF.

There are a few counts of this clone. In DNA form, the CDR3 reads TGTGCCAGCAGGGTAGCGGGGACCTACGAGCAGTACTTC. Translating gives CASRVAGTYEQYF. The chain joins TRBV28 to TRBJ2-7; 8 bases are shared with TRBD2. The germline CDR1 and CDR2 sequences are MDHEN and SYDVKM. After removal of 6 bases from V and 2 bases from J, the junction contained 3 bases not matched to a gene. The CDR3 runs 13 residues.

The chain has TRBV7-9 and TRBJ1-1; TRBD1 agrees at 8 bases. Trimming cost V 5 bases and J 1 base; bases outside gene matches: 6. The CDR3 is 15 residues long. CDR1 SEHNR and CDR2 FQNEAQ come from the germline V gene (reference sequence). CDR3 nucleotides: TGTGCCAGCAGCGCGCGGACAGGGAGGAACACTGAAGCTTTCTTT. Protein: CASSARTGRNTEAFF. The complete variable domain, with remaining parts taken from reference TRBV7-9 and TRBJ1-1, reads DTGVSQNPRHKITKRGQNVTFRCDPISEHNRLYWYRQTLGQGPEFLTYFQNEAQLEKSRLLSDRFSAERPKGSFSTLEIQRTEQGDSAMYLCASSARTGRNTEAFFGQGTRLTVV.

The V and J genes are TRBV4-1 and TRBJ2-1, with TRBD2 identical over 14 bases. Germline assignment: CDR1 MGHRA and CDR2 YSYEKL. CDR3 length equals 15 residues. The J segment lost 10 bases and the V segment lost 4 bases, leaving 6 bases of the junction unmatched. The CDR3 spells CASSRGTSGSREQFF. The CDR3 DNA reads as TGCGCCAGCAGCCGAGGGACTAGCGGGAGTAGGGAGCAGTTCTTC.

The CDR3 DNA is TGTGCCAGCAGTTCCAGGGGACAAAGCTACGAGCAGTACTTC. It codes for CASSSRGQSYEQYF. This sequence joins TRBV6-5 and TRBJ2-7, with a tentative D call TRBD1 (6 bases). Trimming cost V 4 bases and J 3 bases, with 13 bases left between them. This CDR3 region has 14 residues. Germline lookup yields CDR1 MNHEY and CDR2 SVGAGI.

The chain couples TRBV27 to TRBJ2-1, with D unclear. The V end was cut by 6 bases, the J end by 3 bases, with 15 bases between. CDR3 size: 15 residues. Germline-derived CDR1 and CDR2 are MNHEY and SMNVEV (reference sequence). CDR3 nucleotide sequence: TGTGCCAGCAGCTTAATAGCTGCGAGCTACAATGAGCAGTTCTTC. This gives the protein CASSLIAASYNEQFF.

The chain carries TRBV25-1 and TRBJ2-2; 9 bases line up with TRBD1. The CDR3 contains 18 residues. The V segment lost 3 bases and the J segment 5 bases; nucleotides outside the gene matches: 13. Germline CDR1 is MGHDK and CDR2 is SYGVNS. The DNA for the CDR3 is TGTGCCAGCAGTGATCCGGGACAGGGCCCTTCCGGAACCGGGGAGCTGTTTTTT. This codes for CASSDPGQGPSGTGELFF.

The CDR3 spells CASSDPRSGVTQYF. The CDR3, as DNA: TGTGCCAGCAGTGACCCTCGGTCAGGGGTCACGCAGTATTTT. The rearrangement links TRBV2 to TRBJ2-3; tentatively, D is TRBD1 (6 bases). V lost 3 bases to trimming and J lost 9 bases, with 16 bases between them. CDR1 is SNHLY, CDR2 FYNNEI, per germline. CDR3 length: 14 residues.

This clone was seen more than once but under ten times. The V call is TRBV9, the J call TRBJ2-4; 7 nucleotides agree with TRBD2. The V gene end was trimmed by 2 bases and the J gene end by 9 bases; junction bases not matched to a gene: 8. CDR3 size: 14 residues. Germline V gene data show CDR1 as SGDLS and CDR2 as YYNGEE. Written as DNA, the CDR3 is TGTGCCAGCAGCGTTGGGGGAGGGCTGGGCATTCAGTACTTC. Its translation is CASSVGGGLGIQYF.

CDR3 amino acids: CASSWAGGAYETQYF. DNA of the CDR3: TGCGCCAGCAGCTGGGCAGGGGGCGCATATGAGACCCAGTACTTC. The V and J genes are TRBV5-1 and TRBJ2-5; 8 nucleotides match TRBD1. Germline V gives CDR1 SGHRS, CDR2 YFSETQ. V lost 3 bases and J lost 5; bases outside the gene matches: 9. This CDR3 is built from 15 residues. The entire variable domain, with the rest obtained from reference TRBV5-1 and TRBJ2-5, is as follows: KAGVTQTPRYLIKTRGQQVTLSCSPISGHRSVSWYQQTPGQGLQFLFEYFSETQRNKGNFPGRFSGRQFSNSRSEMNVSTLELGDSALYLCASSWAGGAYETQYFGPGTRLLVL.

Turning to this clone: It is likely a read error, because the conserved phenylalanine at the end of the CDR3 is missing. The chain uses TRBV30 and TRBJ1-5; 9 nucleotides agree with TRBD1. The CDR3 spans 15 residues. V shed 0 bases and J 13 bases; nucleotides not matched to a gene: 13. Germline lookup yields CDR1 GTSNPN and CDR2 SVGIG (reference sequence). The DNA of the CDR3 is TGTGCCTGGAGTGTACGGGACAGGGTATATCGGCCTCAGCATCTT. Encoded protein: CAWSVRDRVYRPQHL.

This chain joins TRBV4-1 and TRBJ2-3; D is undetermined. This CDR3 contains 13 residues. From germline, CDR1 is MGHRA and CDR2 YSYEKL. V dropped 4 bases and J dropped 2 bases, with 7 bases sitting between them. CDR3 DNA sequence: TGCGCCAGCAGCCTGGGCTCCACAGATACGCAGTATTTT. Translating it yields CASSLGSTDTQYF.